The rows below give T cell receptor beta chains drawn from one sample of a study of shared clonotypes between healthy human individuals. Only in-frame clones appear in the TCRdb table, and some are missing; sequencing was by immunoSEQ multiplex PCR. The data contain around 2,000,000 clones, 85% to 95% of them singletons. Sequenced: naive CD8+ T cells from PBMCs. Source of these receptors: a young man in good health. Some clones in this sample may be carry-over from other donors' samples. Both conserved end residues are part of each CDR3. The D gene is left open where the match is weak. Expanded clones are given a class, and other clones once, few, many or no size at all.

D gene: -
V gene: TRBV5-1
J gene: TRBJ1-1
clone size: few
CDR3 DNA: TGCGCCAGCAGGGGGACAACTACTGAAGCTTTCTTT
CDR3 protein: CASRGTTTEAFF

D gene: TRBD2
V gene: TRBV6-5
J gene: TRBJ2-3
clone size: -
CDR3 DNA: TGTGCCAGCAGTTACTCCCTAGCGGGAGCGAGAGATACGCAGTATTTT
CDR3 protein: CASSYSLAGARDTQYF

D gene: -
V gene: TRBV2
J gene: TRBJ2-3
clone size: -
CDR3 DNA: TGTGCCAGCAGTGAAAGGGCCTTGGGGTTGGGGATGAATACGCAGTATTTT
CDR3 protein: CASSERALGLGMNTQYF

D gene: TRBD2
V gene: TRBV13
J gene: TRBJ2-5
clone size: -
CDR3 DNA: TGTGCCAGCACCGGGCGGGAGGGCCGGTGGCAAGAGACCCAGTACTTC
CDR3 protein: CASTGREGRWQETQYF

D gene: TRBD1
V gene: TRBV30
J gene: TRBJ2-7
clone size: once
CDR3 DNA: TGTGCCTGGGGGGACAGCTCCTACGAGCAGTACTTC
CDR3 protein: CAWGDSSYEQYF

D gene: -
V gene: TRBV9
J gene: TRBJ2-2
clone size: -
CDR3 DNA: TGTGCCAGCGGTCGGGGGCGGGAGCTGTTTTTT
CDR3 protein: CASGRGRELFF

D gene: TRBD1
V gene: TRBV7-8
J gene: TRBJ1-2
clone size: -
CDR3 DNA: TGTGCCAGCAGCTCTAGGACAGGGAGCTATGGCTACACCTTC
CDR3 protein: CASSSRTGSYGYTF

D gene: -
V gene: TRBV27
J gene: TRBJ1-1
clone size: few
CDR3 DNA: TGTGCCAGCAGTTTAGGGACGAACACTGAAGCTTTCTTT
CDR3 protein: CASSLGTNTEAFF

D gene: -
V gene: TRBV5-1
J gene: TRBJ2-7
clone size: -
CDR3 DNA: TGCGCCAGCAGCTTGGACAGGAACCCTACCGAGCAGTACTTC
CDR3 protein: CASSLDRNPTEQYF

D gene: TRBD1
V gene: TRBV19
J gene: TRBJ2-2
clone size: once
CDR3 DNA: TGTGCCACCCGACCACAGGGGGCTATCGGGGAGCTGTTTTTT
CDR3 protein: CATRPQGAIGELFF

D gene: TRBD2
V gene: TRBV4-1
J gene: TRBJ2-3
clone size: -
CDR3 DNA: TGCGCCAGCAGCCAAACCGGACTAGCCGATACGCAGTATTTT
CDR3 protein: CASSQTGLADTQYF

D gene: -
V gene: TRBV18
J gene: TRBJ2-3
clone size: -
CDR3 DNA: TGTGCCAGCTCACCAGGATATGACAGCACAGATACGCAGTATTTT
CDR3 protein: CASSPGYDSTDTQYF

D gene: TRBD1
V gene: TRBV27
J gene: TRBJ1-5
clone size: -
CDR3 DNA: TGTGCCAGCAGTTGGTCCGGGACAGGGGGTCGCAATCAGCCCCAGCATTTT
CDR3 protein: CASSWSGTGGRNQPQHF

D gene: TRBD1
V gene: TRBV28
J gene: TRBJ2-5
clone size: -
CDR3 DNA: TGTGCCAGCAGCTCGGACAGGGGGCCTTCAGAGACCCAGTACTTC
CDR3 protein: CASSSDRGPSETQYF

D gene: TRBD2
V gene: TRBV7-9
J gene: TRBJ2-1
clone size: -
CDR3 DNA: TGTGCCAGCAGCTTGGGACTAGCGGGTGAGCAGTTCTTC
CDR3 protein: CASSLGLAGEQFF

D gene: -
V gene: TRBV5-6
J gene: TRBJ1-3
clone size: -
CDR3 DNA: TGTGCCAGCAGCTTTGGAGGGACCGCCATATATTTT
CDR3 protein: CASSFGGTAIYF

D gene: -
V gene: TRBV27
J gene: TRBJ1-1
clone size: -
CDR3 DNA: TGTGCCAGCAGTTTAAGTGTGAGGACTGAAGCTTTCTTT
CDR3 protein: CASSLSVRTEAFF

D gene: -
V gene: TRBV4-3
J gene: TRBJ1-1
clone size: -
CDR3 DNA: TGCGCCAGCAGCCAAGTCGCAGGAGGTAGCACTGAAGCTTTCTTT
CDR3 protein: CASSQVAGGSTEAFF

D gene: TRBD2
V gene: TRBV25-1
J gene: TRBJ2-7
clone size: -
CDR3 DNA: TGTGCCAGCAGTCTAGGACTAGCGGGAGAGCAGTACTTC
CDR3 protein: CASSLGLAGEQYF

D gene: TRBD1
V gene: TRBV10-3
J gene: TRBJ2-7
clone size: -
CDR3 DNA: TGTGCCACCAAGGGGGCTCTTAGCTACGAGCAGTACTTC
CDR3 protein: CATKGALSYEQYF

D gene: TRBD1
V gene: TRBV27
J gene: TRBJ1-1
clone size: -
CDR3 DNA: TGTGCCAGCAGTAGACCGGGACAGGGGAACACTGAAGCTTTCTTT
CDR3 protein: CASSRPGQGNTEAFF

D gene: -
V gene: TRBV5-1
J gene: TRBJ2-1
clone size: -
CDR3 DNA: TGCGCCAGCAGCTTCTCATATGAGCAGTTCTTC
CDR3 protein: CASSFSYEQFF

D gene: -
V gene: TRBV6-5
J gene: TRBJ1-4
clone size: -
CDR3 DNA: TGTGCCAGCAGTTCGGCGGGGGCGCGTGAAAAACTGTTTTTT
CDR3 protein: CASSSAGAREKLFF

D gene: TRBD1
V gene: TRBV27
J gene: TRBJ1-1
clone size: -
CDR3 DNA: TGTGCCAGCACCTTGACAGGGGGAGGCACTGAAGCTTTCTTT
CDR3 protein: CASTLTGGGTEAFF

D gene: TRBD2
V gene: TRBV11-3
J gene: TRBJ2-1
clone size: -
CDR3 DNA: TGTGCCAGCAGCAAACGGACTAGCGGGGACAATGAGCAGTTCTTC
CDR3 protein: CASSKRTSGDNEQFF

D gene: -
V gene: TRBV15
J gene: TRBJ2-2
clone size: -
CDR3 DNA: TGTGCCACCAGCAGAGATGTGGGAATCACCGGGGAGCTGTTTTTT
CDR3 protein: CATSRDVGITGELFF

D gene: -
V gene: TRBV10-3
J gene: TRBJ1-1
clone size: -
CDR3 DNA: TGTGCCATCAGTGATGGGGGATTTGAAGCTTTCTTT
CDR3 protein: CAISDGGFEAFF

D gene: -
V gene: TRBV14
J gene: TRBJ2-1
clone size: once
CDR3 DNA: TGTGCCAGCAGCCAAGATGGAACCTACAATGAGCAGTTCTTC
CDR3 protein: CASSQDGTYNEQFF

D gene: -
V gene: TRBV29-1
J gene: TRBJ2-2
clone size: -
CDR3 DNA: TGCAGCGTTCCCAGGGGAAACACCGGGGAGCTGTTTTTT
CDR3 protein: CSVPRGNTGELFF

D gene: TRBD2
V gene: TRBV28
J gene: TRBJ2-3
clone size: -
CDR3 DNA: TGTGCCAGCAGTTCCCCCCCGGAGGGCGGGAGCCGGGGAGATACGCAGTATTTT
CDR3 protein: CASSSPPEGGSRGDTQYF

D gene: -
V gene: TRBV27
J gene: TRBJ1-1
clone size: -
CDR3 DNA: TGTGCCAGCAGTTTTTATGGTTCGAACACTGAAGCTTTCTTT
CDR3 protein: CASSFYGSNTEAFF

D gene: -
V gene: TRBV21-1
J gene: TRBJ2-3
clone size: once
CDR3 DNA: TGTGCCCGCACGGCAGGGGAGACAGATACGCAGTATTTT
CDR3 protein: CARTAGETDTQYF

D gene: TRBD1
V gene: TRBV5-4
J gene: TRBJ2-7
clone size: -
CDR3 DNA: TGTGCCAGCAGCTTGGGCCTGACCGGGACAGGGACCGAGCAGTACTTC
CDR3 protein: CASSLGLTGTGTEQYF

D gene: -
V gene: TRBV6-1
J gene: TRBJ1-2
clone size: -
CDR3 DNA: TGTGCCAGCAGTGAAGGTACGCATTCGGGGGACCGCTATGGCTACACCTTC
CDR3 protein: CASSEGTHSGDRYGYTF

D gene: TRBD2
V gene: TRBV4-3
J gene: TRBJ2-3
clone size: -
CDR3 DNA: TGCGCCAGCAGCCAAGCCGAAACGCGGGAGGTGGAAGATACGCAGTATTTT
CDR3 protein: CASSQAETREVEDTQYF

D gene: -
V gene: TRBV2
J gene: TRBJ2-3
clone size: -
CDR3 DNA: TGTGCCAGCAGTGAAGGCAGATCCGATACGCAGTATTTT
CDR3 protein: CASSEGRSDTQYF

D gene: TRBD1
V gene: TRBV7-8
J gene: TRBJ1-1
clone size: -
CDR3 DNA: TGTGCCAGCATCCGACAGGGGGATGTCATGAACACTGAAGCTTTCTTT
CDR3 protein: CASIRQGDVMNTEAFF

D gene: -
V gene: TRBV5-6
J gene: TRBJ1-1
clone size: once
CDR3 DNA: TGTGCCAGCAGCTTGGGGGTCAGTTTAGCTGAAGCTTTCTTT
CDR3 protein: CASSLGVSLAEAFF

D gene: -
V gene: TRBV6-6
J gene: TRBJ1-2
clone size: -
CDR3 DNA: TGTGCCAGCAGTTACTCAAGGGGGTTAAACTATGGCTACACCTTC
CDR3 protein: CASSYSRGLNYGYTF

D gene: -
V gene: TRBV9
J gene: TRBJ2-1
clone size: once
CDR3 DNA: TGTGCCAGCAGCGTAGGGGACCCCATCAATGAGCAGTTCTTC
CDR3 protein: CASSVGDPINEQFF

D gene: -
V gene: TRBV27
J gene: TRBJ2-2
clone size: -
CDR3 DNA: TGTGCCAGCAGTTTATTCCGGGGGCTAAGTGGGGAGCTGTTTTTT
CDR3 protein: CASSLFRGLSGELFF

D gene: TRBD1
V gene: TRBV28
J gene: TRBJ1-2
clone size: -
CDR3 DNA: TGTGCCAGCAGTCCTGAGGGACAGGGGCACTATGGCTACACCTTC
CDR3 protein: CASSPEGQGHYGYTF

D gene: TRBD1
V gene: TRBV13
J gene: TRBJ1-5
clone size: -
CDR3 DNA: TGTGCCAGCAGCCAGGGGGCGAATCAGCCCCAGCATTTT
CDR3 protein: CASSQGANQPQHF